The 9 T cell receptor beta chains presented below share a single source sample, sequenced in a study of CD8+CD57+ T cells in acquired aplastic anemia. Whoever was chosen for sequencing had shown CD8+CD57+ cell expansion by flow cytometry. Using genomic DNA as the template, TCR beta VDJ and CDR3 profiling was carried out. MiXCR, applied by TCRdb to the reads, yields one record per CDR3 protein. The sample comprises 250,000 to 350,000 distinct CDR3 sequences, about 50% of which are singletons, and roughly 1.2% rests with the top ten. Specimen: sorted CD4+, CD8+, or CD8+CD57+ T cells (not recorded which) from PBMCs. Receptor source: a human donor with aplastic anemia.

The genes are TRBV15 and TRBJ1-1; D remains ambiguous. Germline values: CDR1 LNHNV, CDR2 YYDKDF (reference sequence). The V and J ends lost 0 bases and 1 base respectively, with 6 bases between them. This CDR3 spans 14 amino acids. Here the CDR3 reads CATSRDPKNTEAFF. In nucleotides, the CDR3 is TGTGCCACCAGCAGAGATCCCAAGAACACTGAAGCTTTCTTT.

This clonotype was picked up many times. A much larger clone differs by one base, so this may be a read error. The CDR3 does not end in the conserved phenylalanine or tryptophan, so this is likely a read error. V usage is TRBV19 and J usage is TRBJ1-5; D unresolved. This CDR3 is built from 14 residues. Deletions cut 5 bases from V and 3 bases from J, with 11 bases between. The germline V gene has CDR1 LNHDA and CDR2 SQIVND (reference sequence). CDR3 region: CASSRWEYNQPQHL. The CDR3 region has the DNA TGTGCCAGTAGTCGGTGGGAATACAATCAGCCCCAGCATCTT.

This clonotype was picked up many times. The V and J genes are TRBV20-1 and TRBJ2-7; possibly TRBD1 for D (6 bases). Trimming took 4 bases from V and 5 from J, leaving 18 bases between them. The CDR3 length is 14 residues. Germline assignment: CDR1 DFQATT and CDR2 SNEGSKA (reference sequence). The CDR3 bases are TGCAGTGCTAAGGACAGAAGCCGGCTCGACGAGCAGTACTTC. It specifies CSAKDRSRLDEQYF.

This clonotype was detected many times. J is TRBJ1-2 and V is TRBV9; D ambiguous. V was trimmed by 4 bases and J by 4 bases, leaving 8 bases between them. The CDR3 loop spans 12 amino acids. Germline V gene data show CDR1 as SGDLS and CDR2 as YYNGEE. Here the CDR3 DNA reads TGTGCCAGCAGCACCCGGGGCTATGGCTACACCTTC. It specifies CASSTRGYGYTF.

CDR3: CASSLRRDYEQYF. The CDR3 bases are TGTGCCAGCAGCTTGAGGCGTGACTACGAGCAGTACTTC. J is TRBJ2-7 and V is TRBV7-8; D gene unclear. Germline CDR1 SGHVS, CDR2 FQNEAQ. This CDR3 contains 13 residues. The V end lost 3 bases, the J end lost 3 bases, and 9 bases lay between the germline ends.

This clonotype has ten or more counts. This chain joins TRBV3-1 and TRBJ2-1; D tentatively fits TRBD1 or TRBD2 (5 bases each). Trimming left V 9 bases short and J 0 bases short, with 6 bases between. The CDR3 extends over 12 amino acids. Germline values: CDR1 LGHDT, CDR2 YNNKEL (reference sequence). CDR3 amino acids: CASGGSYNEQFF. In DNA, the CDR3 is TGTGCCAGTGGGGGCTCCTACAATGAGCAGTTCTTC.

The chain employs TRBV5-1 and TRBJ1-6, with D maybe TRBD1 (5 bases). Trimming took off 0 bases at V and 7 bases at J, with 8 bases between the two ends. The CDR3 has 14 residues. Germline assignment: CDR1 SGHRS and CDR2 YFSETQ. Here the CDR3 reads CASSLATGNSPLHF. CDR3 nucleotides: TGCGCCAGCAGCTTGGCCACAGGAAATTCACCCCTCCACTTT.

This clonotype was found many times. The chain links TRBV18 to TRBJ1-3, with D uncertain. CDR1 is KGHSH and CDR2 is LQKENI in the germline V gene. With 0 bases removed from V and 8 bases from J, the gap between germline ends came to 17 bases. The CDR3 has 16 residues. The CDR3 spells CASSPPQQIDRYTIYF. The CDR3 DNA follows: TGTGCCAGCTCACCACCACAGCAGATAGATCGATACACCATATATTTT.

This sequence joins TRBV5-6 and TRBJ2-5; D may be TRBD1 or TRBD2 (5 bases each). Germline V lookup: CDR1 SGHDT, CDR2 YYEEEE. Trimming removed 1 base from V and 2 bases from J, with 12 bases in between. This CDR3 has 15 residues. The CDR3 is CASSLTRGPQETQYF. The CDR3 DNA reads TGTGCCAGCAGCTTGACCCGGGGACCACAAGAGACCCAGTACTTC.